The entry below gives a single TCR beta chain sequence along with its context. The source of the sample is a study of control samples from healthy donors and cancer patients. The V gene lost 0 bases and the J gene lost 2 bases, with 20 bases spanning the gap. CDR3 length: 18 residues. The germline V gene has CDR1 SGDLS and CDR2 YYNGEE. Produced via immunoSEQ multiplex PCR; TCRdb's table is partial and in-frame only. The data contain under 150,000 clones, 85% to 90% of them singletons. This rearrangement joins TRBV9 to TRBJ2-5, with D perhaps matching TRBD1 (5 bases). The clonotype originates from a woman aged 45 to 65 with colorectal cancer. The sequencing sample was made of PBMCs. The CDR3 DNA is TGTGCCAGCAGCGTAGCCGGCAGGGCCCGGCTCGGGCAAGAGACCCAGTACTTC. Protein: CASSVAGRARLGQETQYF.